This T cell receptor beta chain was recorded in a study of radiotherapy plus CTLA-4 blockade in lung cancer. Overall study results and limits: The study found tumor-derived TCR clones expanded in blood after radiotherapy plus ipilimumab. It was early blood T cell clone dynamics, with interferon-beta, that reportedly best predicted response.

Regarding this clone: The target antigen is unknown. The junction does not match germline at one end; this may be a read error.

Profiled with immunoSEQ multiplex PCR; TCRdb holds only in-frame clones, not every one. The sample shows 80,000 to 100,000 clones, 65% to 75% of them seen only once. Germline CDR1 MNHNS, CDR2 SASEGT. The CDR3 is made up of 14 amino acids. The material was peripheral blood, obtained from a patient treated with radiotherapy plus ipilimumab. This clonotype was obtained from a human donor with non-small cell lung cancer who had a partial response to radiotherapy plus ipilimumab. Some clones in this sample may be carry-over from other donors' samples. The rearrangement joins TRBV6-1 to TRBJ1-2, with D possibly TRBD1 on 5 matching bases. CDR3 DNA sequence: TGTGCCAGCAGTGAAGTGGGGGGTAACTCTGGCTACACCTTC. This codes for CASSEVGGNSGYTF.